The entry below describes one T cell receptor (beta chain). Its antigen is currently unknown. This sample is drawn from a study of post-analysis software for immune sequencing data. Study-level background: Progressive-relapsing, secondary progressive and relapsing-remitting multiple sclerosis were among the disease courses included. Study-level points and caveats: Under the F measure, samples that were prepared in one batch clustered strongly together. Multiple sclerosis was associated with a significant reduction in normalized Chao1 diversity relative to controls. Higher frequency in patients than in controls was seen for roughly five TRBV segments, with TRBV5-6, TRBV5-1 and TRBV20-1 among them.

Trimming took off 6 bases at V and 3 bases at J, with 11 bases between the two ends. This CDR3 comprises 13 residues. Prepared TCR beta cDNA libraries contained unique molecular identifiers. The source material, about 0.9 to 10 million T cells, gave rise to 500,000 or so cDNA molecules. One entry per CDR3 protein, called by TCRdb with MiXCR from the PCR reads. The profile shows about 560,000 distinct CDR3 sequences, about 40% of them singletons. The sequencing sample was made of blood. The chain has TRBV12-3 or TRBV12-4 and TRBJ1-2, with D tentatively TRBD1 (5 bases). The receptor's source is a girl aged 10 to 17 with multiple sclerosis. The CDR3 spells CASSQGFYYGYTF. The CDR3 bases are TGTGCCAGCAGCCAGGGCTTTTACTATGGCTACACCTTC.